This entry lists 12 T cell receptor beta chains sequenced from one sample in a study of T cells in localized non-small cell lung cancer. The data were produced by immunoSEQ multiplex PCR, yet TCRdb's version contains in-frame clones alone and is incomplete. The sample contains tens of thousands of clones, around nine tenths of which appear only once. The sequenced sample was peripheral blood, obtained before any cancer treatment. These receptors were obtained from a male donor aged 60 or over with stage I squamous cell lung carcinoma.

The chain couples TRBV20-1 to TRBJ1-2; D is unclear. This CDR3 spans 10 amino acids. Deletions cut 2 bases from V and 6 bases from J, with 4 bases between. Germline V gene sequence: CDR1 DFQATT, CDR2 SNEGSKA (reference sequence). DNA for the CDR3: TGCAGTGCTAGACGGGATGGCTACACCTTC. Translated: CSARRDGYTF.

Judged by abundance, this clone is medium-sized (0.01 to 0.1%). Additional DNA sequences in this sample encode the identical CDR3. This chain uses TRBV19 with TRBJ2-5; D may be TRBD2 (6 bases). V lost 6 bases to trimming and J lost 1 base, with 9 bases between them. Germline assignment: CDR1 LNHDA and CDR2 SQIVND (reference sequence). The CDR3 extends over 13 amino acids. DNA for the CDR3: TGTGCCAGTAGCCGGGACTTCCAAGAGACCCAGTACTTC. This codes for CASSRDFQETQYF. Full variable domain (missing parts from reference TRBV19 and TRBJ2-5): DGGITQSPKYLFRKEGQNVTLSCEQNLNHDAMYWYRQDPGQGLRLIYYSQIVNDFQKGDIAEGYSVSREKKESFPLTVTSAQKNPTAFYLCASSRDFQETQYFGPGTRLLVL.

This sequence joins TRBV6-5 and TRBJ1-2, with D unclear. V was pared by 6 bases and J by 2 bases, with 4 bases between. The CDR3 loop spans 11 amino acids. Germline V gene sequence: CDR1 MNHEY, CDR2 SVGAGI. In nucleotides, the CDR3 is TGTGCCAGCAGACGGAACTATGGCTACACCTTC. This gives the protein CASRRNYGYTF.

The V gene is TRBV11-2, the J gene TRBJ2-3; TRBD2 aligns across 9 bases. Germline V gene lookup returns CDR1 SGHAT and CDR2 FQNNGV. The CDR3 runs to 15 residues. Trimming removed 6 bases from V and 5 bases from J; junction bases left unmatched: 9. The CDR3: CASRRPGLAVDTQYF. The DNA for the CDR3 is TGTGCCAGCAGAAGACCGGGACTAGCAGTAGATACGCAGTATTTT.

The chain recombines TRBV9 with TRBJ2-1, with 8 nucleotides matching TRBD2. V gave up 3 bases and J gave up 9 bases; unmatched junction bases: 14. This CDR3 region has 16 residues. Germline CDR1 SGDLS, CDR2 YYNGEE. The DNA for the CDR3 is TGTGCCAGCAGCGAGACCCCAGCGGGGGTGGCCAGTGAGCAGTTCTTC. Translation gives CASSETPAGVASEQFF. Supplemented by reference TRBV9 and TRBJ2-1, the full variable domain reads DSGVTQTPKHLITATGQRVTLRCSPRSGDLSVYWYQQSLDQGLQFLIQYYNGEERAKGNILERFSAQQFPDLHSELNLSSLELGDSALYFCASSETPAGVASEQFFGPGTRLTVL.

The CDR3 DNA sequence: TGCGCCAGCAGCCAAGAAGAAGTTCAGACCTACGAGCAGTACTTC. The encoded protein is CASSQEEVQTYEQYF. V is TRBV4-1 and J is TRBJ2-7, with D unclear. CDR1 and CDR2 (germline): MGHRA, YSYEKL. The CDR3 consists of 15 residues. V shed 0 bases and J shed 2 bases, with 11 bases lying between them.

The chain employs TRBV6-1 and TRBJ1-3; D gene uncertain. Trimming took off 5 bases at V and 0 bases at J, with 11 bases between the two ends. Germline V lookup: CDR1 MNHNS, CDR2 SASEGT. The CDR3 is 15 residues long. CDR3 in DNA: TGTGCCAGCAGTCGTGGGCTGAGCTCTGGAAACACCATATATTTT. Its protein product is CASSRGLSSGNTIYF.

The V call is TRBV19, the J call TRBJ1-1; 9 bases agree with TRBD1. There are 16 residues in the CDR3. Trimming took 3 bases from V and 4 from J; bases not matched to a gene: 9. Germline V gene sequence: CDR1 LNHDA, CDR2 SQIVND (reference sequence). This CDR3 is CASSMGDRALGTEAFF. The DNA of the CDR3 is TGTGCCAGTAGTATGGGGGACAGGGCGCTAGGCACTGAAGCTTTCTTT.

This clone is labeled medium-sized. The CDR3 region has the DNA TGTGCCAGCCAACGATTGGAGGGTAATGAAAAACTGTTTTTT. This gives the protein CASQRLEGNEKLFF. The genes are TRBV19 and TRBJ1-4; unclear D gene. The germline V gene encodes CDR1 LNHDA and CDR2 SQIVND (reference sequence). The V and J ends lost 9 bases and 4 bases respectively, with 15 bases between them. The CDR3 has 14 amino acids.

The chain joins TRBV25-1 to TRBJ1-3; the D is unclear. The V and J ends lost 4 bases and 1 base respectively, with 8 bases between them. The CDR3 covers 14 residues. Germline V CDR1 and CDR2: MGHDK, SYGVNS. The CDR3 DNA reads as TGTGCCAGCAGTGTATTGGGGTCTGGAAACACCATATATTTT. This gives the protein CASSVLGSGNTIYF.

This clone was detected a few times. This chain uses TRBV2 with TRBJ1-1; D might be TRBD1 (5 bases). Trimming stripped 6 bases from V and 0 bases from J, with 14 bases between. The CDR3 covers 15 residues. Per the germline V gene, CDR1 is SNHLY and CDR2 is FYNNEI. The CDR3: CASRPNRLMNTEAFF. In nucleotides, the CDR3 is TGTGCCAGCAGACCTAACAGGTTGATGAACACTGAAGCTTTCTTT.

This clone has more than one count but fewer than ten. The rearrangement uses TRBV6-1 and TRBJ1-1; the D is unclear. Trimming removed 3 bases from V and 3 bases from J, with 14 bases in between. Looked up from germline, CDR1 is MNHNS and CDR2 is SASEGT. This CDR3 has 15 residues. The CDR3: CASSEWEDQHTEAFF. The CDR3 nucleotides are TGTGCCAGCAGTGAGTGGGAAGACCAACACACTGAAGCTTTCTTT.